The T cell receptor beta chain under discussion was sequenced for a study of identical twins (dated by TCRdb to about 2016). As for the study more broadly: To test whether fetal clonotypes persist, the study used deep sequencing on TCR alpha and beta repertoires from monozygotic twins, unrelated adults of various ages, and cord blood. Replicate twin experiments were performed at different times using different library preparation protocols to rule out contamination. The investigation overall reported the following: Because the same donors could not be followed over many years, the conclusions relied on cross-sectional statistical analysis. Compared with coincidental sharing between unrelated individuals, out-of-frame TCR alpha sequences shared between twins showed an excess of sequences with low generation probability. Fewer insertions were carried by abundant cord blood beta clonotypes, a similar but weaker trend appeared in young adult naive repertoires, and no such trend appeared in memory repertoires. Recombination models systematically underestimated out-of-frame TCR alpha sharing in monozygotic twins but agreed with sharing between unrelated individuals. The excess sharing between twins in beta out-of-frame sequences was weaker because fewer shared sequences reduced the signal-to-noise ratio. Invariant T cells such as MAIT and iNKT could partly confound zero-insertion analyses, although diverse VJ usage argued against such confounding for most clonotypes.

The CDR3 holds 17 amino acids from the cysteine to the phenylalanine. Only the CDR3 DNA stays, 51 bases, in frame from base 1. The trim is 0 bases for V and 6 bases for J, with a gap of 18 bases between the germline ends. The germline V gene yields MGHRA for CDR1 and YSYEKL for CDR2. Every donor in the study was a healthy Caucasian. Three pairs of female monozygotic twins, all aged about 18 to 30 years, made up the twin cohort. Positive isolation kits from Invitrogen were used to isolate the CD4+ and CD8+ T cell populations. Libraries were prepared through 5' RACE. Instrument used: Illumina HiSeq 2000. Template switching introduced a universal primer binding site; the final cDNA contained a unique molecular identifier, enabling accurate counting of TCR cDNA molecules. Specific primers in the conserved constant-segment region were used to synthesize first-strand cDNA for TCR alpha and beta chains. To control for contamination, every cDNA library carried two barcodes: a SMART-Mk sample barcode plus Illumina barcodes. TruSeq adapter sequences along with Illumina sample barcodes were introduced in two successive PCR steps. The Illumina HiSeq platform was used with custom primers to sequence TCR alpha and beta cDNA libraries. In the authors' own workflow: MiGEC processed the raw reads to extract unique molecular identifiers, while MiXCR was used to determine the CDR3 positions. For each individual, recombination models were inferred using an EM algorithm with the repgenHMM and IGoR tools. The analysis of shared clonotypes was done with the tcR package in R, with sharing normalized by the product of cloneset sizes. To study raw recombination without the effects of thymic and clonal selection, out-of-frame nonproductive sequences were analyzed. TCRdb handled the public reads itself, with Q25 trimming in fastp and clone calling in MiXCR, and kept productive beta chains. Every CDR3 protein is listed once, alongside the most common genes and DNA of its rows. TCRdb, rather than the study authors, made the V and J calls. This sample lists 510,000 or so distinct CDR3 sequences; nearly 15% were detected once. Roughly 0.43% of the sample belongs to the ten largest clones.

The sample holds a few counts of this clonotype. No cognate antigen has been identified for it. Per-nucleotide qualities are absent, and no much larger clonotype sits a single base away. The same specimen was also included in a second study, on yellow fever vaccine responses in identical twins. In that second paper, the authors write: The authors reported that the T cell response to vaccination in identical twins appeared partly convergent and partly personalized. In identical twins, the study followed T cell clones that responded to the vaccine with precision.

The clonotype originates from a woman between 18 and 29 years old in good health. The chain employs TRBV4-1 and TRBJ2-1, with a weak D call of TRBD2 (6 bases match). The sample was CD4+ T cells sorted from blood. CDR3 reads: CASSQDLARRAGNEQFF. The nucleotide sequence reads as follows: TGCGCCAGCAGCCAAGATCTAGCCCGGAGGGCTGGCAATGAGCAGTTCTTC.